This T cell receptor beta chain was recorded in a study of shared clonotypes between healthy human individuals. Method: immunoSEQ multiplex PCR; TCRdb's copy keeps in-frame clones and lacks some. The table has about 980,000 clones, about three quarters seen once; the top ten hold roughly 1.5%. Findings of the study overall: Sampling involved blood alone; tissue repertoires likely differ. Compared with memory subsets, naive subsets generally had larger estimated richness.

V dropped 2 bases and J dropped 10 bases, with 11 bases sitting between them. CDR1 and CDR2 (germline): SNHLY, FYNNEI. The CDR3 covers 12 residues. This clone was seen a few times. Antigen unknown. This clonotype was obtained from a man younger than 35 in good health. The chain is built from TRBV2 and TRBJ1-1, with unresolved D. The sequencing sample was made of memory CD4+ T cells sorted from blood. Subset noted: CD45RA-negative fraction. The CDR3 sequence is CASSETGFGAFF. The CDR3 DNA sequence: TGTGCCAGCAGTGAAACCGGCTTTGGAGCTTTCTTT.